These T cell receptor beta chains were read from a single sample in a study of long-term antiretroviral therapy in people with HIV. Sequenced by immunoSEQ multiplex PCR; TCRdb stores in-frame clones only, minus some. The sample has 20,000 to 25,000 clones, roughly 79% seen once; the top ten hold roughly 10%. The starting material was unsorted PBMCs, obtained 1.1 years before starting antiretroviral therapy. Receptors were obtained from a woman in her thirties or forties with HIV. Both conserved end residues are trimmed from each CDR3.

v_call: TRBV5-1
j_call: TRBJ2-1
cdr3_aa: ASSSATSGLYNEQF

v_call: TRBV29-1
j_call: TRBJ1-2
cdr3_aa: SSWGASRGYT

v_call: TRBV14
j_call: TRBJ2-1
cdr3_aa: ASSQAERGGRGEQF

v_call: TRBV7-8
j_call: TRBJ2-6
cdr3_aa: ASSLAPRSGANVLT

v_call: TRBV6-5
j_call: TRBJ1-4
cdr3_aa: ASLDGFNEKLF

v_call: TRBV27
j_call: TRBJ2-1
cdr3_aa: ASSLLERVYNEQF

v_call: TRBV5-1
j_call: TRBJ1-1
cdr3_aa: ASSIQGNTEAF

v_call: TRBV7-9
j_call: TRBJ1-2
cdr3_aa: ASSLGGGETNYGYT

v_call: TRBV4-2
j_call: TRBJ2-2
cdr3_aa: ASSQRSVAPHGELF

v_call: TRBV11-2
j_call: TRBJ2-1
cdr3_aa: ASSLDTPPSSYNEQF

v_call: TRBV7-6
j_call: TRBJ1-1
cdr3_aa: ASSLMPPIDRPSRMNTEAF

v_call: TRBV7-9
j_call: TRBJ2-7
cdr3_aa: ASSPSTVSAYEQY

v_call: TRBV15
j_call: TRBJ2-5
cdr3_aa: ATSTNKRGAETQY

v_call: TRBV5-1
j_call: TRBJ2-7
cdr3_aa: ASSLQGDSYYEQY

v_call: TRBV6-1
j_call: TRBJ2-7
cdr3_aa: ASSEGQTYEQY

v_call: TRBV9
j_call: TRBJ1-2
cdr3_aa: ASSEGFPGQGHGYT

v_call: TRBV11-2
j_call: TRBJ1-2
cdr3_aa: ASSLVTGGYGYT

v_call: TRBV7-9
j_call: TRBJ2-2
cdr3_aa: ASSLGTSGRTGELF

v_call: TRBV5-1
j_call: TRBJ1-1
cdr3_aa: ASSSGGTKIMNTEAF

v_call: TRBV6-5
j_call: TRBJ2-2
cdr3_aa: ASSYSRSGRAGELF

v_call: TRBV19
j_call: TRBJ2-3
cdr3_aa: ASTTTVSDTQY

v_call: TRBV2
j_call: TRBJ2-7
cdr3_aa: ASRSTSGDHYEQY

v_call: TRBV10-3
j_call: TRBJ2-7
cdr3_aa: AIGRGYEQY

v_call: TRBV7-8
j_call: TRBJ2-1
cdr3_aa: ASSLREGPYNEQF

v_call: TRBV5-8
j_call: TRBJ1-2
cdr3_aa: ASIGADPEDYGYT

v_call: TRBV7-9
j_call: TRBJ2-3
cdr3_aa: ASSLDVSVVTRNVAQY

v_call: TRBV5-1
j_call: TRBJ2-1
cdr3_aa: ASSLLASPNEQF

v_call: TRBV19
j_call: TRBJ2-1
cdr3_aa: ASSIDLAIAYNEQF

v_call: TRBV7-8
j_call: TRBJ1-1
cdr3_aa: ASSLTGATEAF

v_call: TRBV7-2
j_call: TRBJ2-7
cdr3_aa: ASSLNSGHNYEQY

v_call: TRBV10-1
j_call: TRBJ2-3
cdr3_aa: ASSTDGSTDTQY

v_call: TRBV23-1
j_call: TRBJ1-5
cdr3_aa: ASRPTGKGNQPQH

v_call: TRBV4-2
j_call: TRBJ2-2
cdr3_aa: ASSRGTGVQDTGELF

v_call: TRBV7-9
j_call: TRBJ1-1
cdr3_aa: ASSQTGTEAF

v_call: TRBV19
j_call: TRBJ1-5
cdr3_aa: ASSAPGGGQPQH

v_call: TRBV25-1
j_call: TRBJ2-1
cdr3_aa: ASSERQGSYNEQF

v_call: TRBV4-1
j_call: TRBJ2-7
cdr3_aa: ASSQELSYEQY

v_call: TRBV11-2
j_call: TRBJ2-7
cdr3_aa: ASSLATAYEQY

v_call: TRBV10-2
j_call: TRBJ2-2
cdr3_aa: ASRATGNTGELF

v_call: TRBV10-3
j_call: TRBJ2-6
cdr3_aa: AISEFGEPGANVLT

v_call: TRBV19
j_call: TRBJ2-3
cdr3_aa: ASSNTDTQY

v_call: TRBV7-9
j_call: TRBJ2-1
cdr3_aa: ASSLSESSYNEQF

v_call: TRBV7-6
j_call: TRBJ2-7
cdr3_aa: ASSSTGYEQY

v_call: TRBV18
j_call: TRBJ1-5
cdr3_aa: ASSVDGLNQPQH

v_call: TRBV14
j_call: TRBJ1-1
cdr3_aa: ASSQDRVNTEAF

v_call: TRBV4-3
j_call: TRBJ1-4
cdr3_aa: ASSQAVGDDEKLF

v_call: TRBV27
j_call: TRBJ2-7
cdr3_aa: ASSRRLGGYEQY

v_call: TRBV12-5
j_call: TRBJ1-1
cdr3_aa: ASGLVRGTEAF

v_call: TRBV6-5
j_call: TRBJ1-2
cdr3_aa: ASAYIGGSNGYT

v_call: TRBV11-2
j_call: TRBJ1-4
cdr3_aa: ASSPYANEKLF

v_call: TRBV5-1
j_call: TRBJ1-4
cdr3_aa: ASSSVAGTNEKLF

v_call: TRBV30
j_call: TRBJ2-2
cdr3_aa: AGTALGGSTGELF

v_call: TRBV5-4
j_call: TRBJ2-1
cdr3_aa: ASSLGGSWEAYNEQF